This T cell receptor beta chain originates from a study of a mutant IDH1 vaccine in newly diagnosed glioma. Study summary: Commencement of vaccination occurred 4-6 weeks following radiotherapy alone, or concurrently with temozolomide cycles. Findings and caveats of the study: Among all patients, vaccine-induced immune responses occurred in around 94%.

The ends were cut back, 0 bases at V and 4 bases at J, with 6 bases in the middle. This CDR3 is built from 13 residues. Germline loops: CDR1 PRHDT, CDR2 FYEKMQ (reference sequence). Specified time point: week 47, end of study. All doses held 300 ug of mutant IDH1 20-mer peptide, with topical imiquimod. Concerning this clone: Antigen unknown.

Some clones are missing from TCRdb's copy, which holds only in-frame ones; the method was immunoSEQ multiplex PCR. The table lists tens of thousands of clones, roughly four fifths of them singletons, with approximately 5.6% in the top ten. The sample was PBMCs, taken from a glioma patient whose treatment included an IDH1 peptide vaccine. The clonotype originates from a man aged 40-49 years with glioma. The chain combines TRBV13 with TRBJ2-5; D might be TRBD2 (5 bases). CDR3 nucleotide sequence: TGTGCCAGCAGCTTAGGACGGGGAGAGACCCAGTACTTC. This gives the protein CASSLGRGETQYF.